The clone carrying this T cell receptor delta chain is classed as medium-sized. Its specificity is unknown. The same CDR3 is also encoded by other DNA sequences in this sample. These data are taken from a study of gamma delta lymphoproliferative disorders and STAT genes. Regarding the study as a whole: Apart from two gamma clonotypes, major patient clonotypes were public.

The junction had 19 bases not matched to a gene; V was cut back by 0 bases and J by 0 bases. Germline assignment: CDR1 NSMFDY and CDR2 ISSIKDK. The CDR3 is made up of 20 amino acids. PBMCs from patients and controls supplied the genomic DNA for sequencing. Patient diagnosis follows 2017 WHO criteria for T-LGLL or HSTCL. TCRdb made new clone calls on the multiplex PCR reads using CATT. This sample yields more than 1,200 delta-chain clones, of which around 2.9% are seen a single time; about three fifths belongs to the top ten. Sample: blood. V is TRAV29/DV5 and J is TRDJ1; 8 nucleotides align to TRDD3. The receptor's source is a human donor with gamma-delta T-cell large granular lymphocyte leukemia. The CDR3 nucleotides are TGTGCAGCAAGCGCGAACGTAAGACCCTTACTGGGGGTGTACACCGATAAACTCATCTTT. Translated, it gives CAASANVRPLLGVYTDKLIF.